This T cell receptor (beta chain) is drawn from a study of shared clonotypes between healthy human individuals. Per the germline V gene, CDR1 is MNHEY and CDR2 is SMNVEV (reference sequence). V was cut by 0 bases and J by 1 base, with 15 bases left in between. This CDR3 is 17 amino acids long. Clones were read by immunoSEQ multiplex PCR, and TCRdb kept only the in-frame ones, dropping some. Counted here are some 2.4 million clones, 80% to 95% occurring once; the ten biggest clones make up 0.35% to 0.45%. CD4+ cells yielded CD45RA+ naive and CD45RA-negative memory subsets. Input material: naive CD4+ T cells from PBMCs. Subset defined: CD45RA+ positively selected. The gene calls are TRBV27 and TRBJ1-2; D remains ambiguous. This sequence was found in a man between 18 and 35 years old in good health. Some clones in this sample may be carry-over from other donors' samples. The CDR3 region has the DNA TGTGCCAGCAGTTTATCGTCCGCGGCAGGAGATAACTATGGCTACACCTTC. It specifies CASSLSSAAGDNYGYTF.